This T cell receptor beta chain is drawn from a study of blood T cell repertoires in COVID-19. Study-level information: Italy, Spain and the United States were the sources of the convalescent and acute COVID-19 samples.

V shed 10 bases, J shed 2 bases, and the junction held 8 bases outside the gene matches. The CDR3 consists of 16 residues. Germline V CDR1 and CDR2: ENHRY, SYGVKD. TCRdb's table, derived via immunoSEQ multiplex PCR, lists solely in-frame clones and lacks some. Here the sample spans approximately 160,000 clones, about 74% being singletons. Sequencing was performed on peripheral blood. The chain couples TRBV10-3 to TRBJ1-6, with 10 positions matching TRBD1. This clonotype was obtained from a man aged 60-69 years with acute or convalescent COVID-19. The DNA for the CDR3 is TGTGCCACTTCCGGGACAGGGGACCCCTATAATTCACCCCTCCACTTT. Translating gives CATSGTGDPYNSPLHF.